Below, 8 T cell receptor beta chains from the same sample are listed, as sequenced in a study of resident and recirculating memory T cells in vitiligo. Using immunoSEQ multiplex PCR, the repertoire was profiled, and TCRdb retains in-frame clones only, with some absent. This table holds about 42,000 clones, about nine tenths found once. Sample: blood. The source is a male donor with vitiligo.

CDR3 coding DNA: TGTGCCTGGGGACAGTCCGCGAACACCGGGGAGCTGTTTTTT. Protein sequence: CAWGQSANTGELFF. V gene TRBV30 combines with J gene TRBJ2-2; TRBD1 might be the D (6 bases). Trimming took off 5 bases at V and 0 bases at J, with 10 bases between the two ends. This CDR3 spans 14 amino acids. CDR1 GTSNPN and CDR2 SVGIG come from the germline V gene (reference sequence).

The chain joins TRBV28 to TRBJ2-7; a possible D gene is TRBD2 (6 bases). This CDR3 spans 14 amino acids. The germline V gene has CDR1 MDHEN and CDR2 SYDVKM. The V end lost 5 bases, the J end lost 3 bases, and 14 bases lay between the germline ends. The CDR3 DNA reads TGTGCCAGCAGTCGCTCCCCCGGGGGCTACGAGCAGTACTTC. This translates into CASSRSPGGYEQYF.

The V call is TRBV15, the J call TRBJ2-3; D is possibly TRBD1 (5 bases). The CDR3 has 14 amino acids. V dropped 4 bases and J dropped 3 bases, with 11 bases sitting between them. Germline V gives CDR1 LNHNV, CDR2 YYDKDF (reference sequence). The CDR3 coding sequence is TGTGCCACCAGCAAAGGGGAAGATACAGATACGCAGTATTTT. Translated, it gives CATSKGEDTDTQYF.

This chain uses TRBV5-5 with TRBJ2-5; 11 nucleotides agree with TRBD2. The ends lost 4 bases at V and 2 bases at J; junction bases unmatched: 10. The length of the CDR3 is 17 residues. The germline V gene encodes CDR1 SGHKS and CDR2 YYEKEE (reference sequence). Here the CDR3 DNA reads TGTGCCAGCAGCCTCATAGCGGGGGGGCCGGTGCAAGAGACCCAGTACTTC. This sequence encodes CASSLIAGGPVQETQYF.

This chain uses TRBV5-6 with TRBJ2-7; 8 positions agree with TRBD2. Looked up from germline, CDR1 is SGHDT and CDR2 is YYEEEE. The CDR3 has 15 amino acids. V lost 4 bases to trimming and J lost 11 bases; unmatched junction nucleotides: 17. CDR3 protein: CASSPWGASDGREYF. CDR3 nucleotides: TGTGCCAGCAGCCCATGGGGCGCTAGCGACGGGAGGGAGTACTTC.

V gene TRBV7-2 combines with J gene TRBJ2-3; D gene uncertain. In germline, CDR1 is SGHTA, CDR2 FQGNSA. The length of the CDR3 is 14 residues. V was cut by 1 base and J by 4 bases, with 9 bases left in between. DNA of the CDR3: TGTGCCAGCAGCTTAGTTTCCCGGTCAGATACGCAGTATTTT. Its translation is CASSLVSRSDTQYF.

The V and J genes are TRBV18 and TRBJ1-6; 10 bases line up with TRBD1. This CDR3 is built from 18 residues. The germline gives CDR1 KGHSH, CDR2 LQKENI. V lost 3 bases and J lost 7; bases outside the gene matches: 12. CDR3 sequence: CASSPRFVGTGENSPLHF. For the CDR3, the DNA is TGTGCCAGCTCACCTCGATTCGTAGGGACAGGGGAAAATTCACCCCTCCACTTT.

This clone appeared once. The V call is TRBV6-4, the J call TRBJ2-3; tentatively, D is TRBD2 (7 bases). CDR3 length: 15 amino acids. V lost 2 bases to trimming and J lost 1 base, with 10 bases between them. Germline CDR1 and CDR2: MRHNA and SNTAGT. In nucleotides, the CDR3 is TGTGCCAGCAGTGACGGGCGGGGGCGCACAGATACGCAGTATTTT. Translated, it gives CASSDGRGRTDTQYF.